This T cell receptor beta chain is drawn from a study of blood T cell repertoires in COVID-19. Study in general: The United States, Italy and Spain were the sources of the acute and convalescent COVID-19 samples.

TCRdb's table, derived via immunoSEQ multiplex PCR, lists solely in-frame clones and lacks some. The sample lists around 320,000 clones, roughly nine tenths occurring once. This TCR derives from a man aged 18 to 29 with active or convalescent COVID-19. The sequenced material came from peripheral blood.

As DNA, the CDR3 is TGTGCCAGCAGCCACGGGTTTGTAGCGGGACCGTCGGATACGCAGTATTTT. It yields the protein CASSHGFVAGPSDTQYF. V and J are TRBV3-1 (or the pseudogene TRBV3-2) and TRBJ2-3; 8 bases align to TRBD2. CDR1 LGHDT and CDR2 YNNKEL come from the germline V gene (reference sequence). Germline trimming cut 3 bases from V and 6 bases from J; bases unmatched to any gene: 14. This CDR3 region has 17 residues.